These 6 T cell receptor beta chains share one sample of origin, sequenced in a study of blood T cells in healthy people across ages. Alongside a J-beta primer mix, a sample-barcoded 5' primer served in a second PCR lasting 7 to 11 cycles. TCRdb reanalysed the 5' RACE reads using MiXCR and keeps one entry per CDR3 protein. Here the sample spans under 1,000,000 distinct CDR3 sequences, around 36% being singletons. Specimen: blood. The receptor set was obtained from a man between 18 and 35 years old in good health.

This chain links TRBV20-1 with TRBJ1-5; 10 positions agree with TRBD1. V trimming: 5 bases; J trimming: 6 bases; junction bases outside the gene matches: 10. CDR1 and CDR2 from the germline V gene are DFQATT and SNEGSKA (reference sequence). The CDR3 is 15 residues long. CDR3 in DNA: TGCAGTGCTGTTAGGACAGGGGGAAAGAGTCAGCCCCAGCATTTT. It is translated as CSAVRTGGKSQPQHF.

The chain links TRBV29-1 to TRBJ2-1; D is possibly TRBD1 or TRBD2 (5 bases each). The CDR3 has 15 residues. Trimming shortened V by 1 base and J by 9 bases, and 19 bases separated the two germline ends. CDR1 is SQVTM and CDR2 is ANQGSEA in the germline V gene. CDR3 nucleotides: TGCAGCGTTGAAGGGTTTGGGACCGACCTACCTGAGCAGTTCTTC. This gives the protein CSVEGFGTDLPEQFF.

V is TRBV28 and J is TRBJ1-6; D not resolved. Germline V gene lookup returns CDR1 MDHEN and CDR2 SYDVKM. This CDR3 contains 14 residues. The germline V and J ends were trimmed by 6 bases and 7 bases, with 13 bases remaining between them. CDR3 residues: CASSTQTGNSPLHF. The CDR3 nucleotides read TGTGCCAGCAGCACTCAAACTGGGAATTCACCCCTCCACTTT.

This clonotype was found a few times. The rearrangement joins TRBV6-4 to TRBJ2-1; D might be TRBD2 (5 bases). Trimming took 5 bases from V and 4 from J, leaving 15 bases between them. This CDR3 has 15 amino acids. Germline V gene sequence: CDR1 MRHNA, CDR2 SNTAGT. The CDR3 loop is CASSRASGEYNEQFF. DNA of the CDR3: TGTGCCAGCAGTCGCGCCTCCGGGGAATACAATGAGCAGTTCTTC.

This clonotype was found a few times. The rearrangement uses TRBV12-3 or TRBV12-4 and TRBJ2-7; 11 positions match TRBD1. The CDR3 is 15 amino acids. J lost 4 bases, V lost 6 bases, and 8 bases had no gene match. The DNA of the CDR3 is TGTGCCAGCAGGCCGTCGGACAGGGGGCGGTACGAGCAGTACTTC. It specifies CASRPSDRGRYEQYF.

The chain uses TRBV29-1 and TRBJ2-5; D not certain. TRBJ2-7 explains the end of the DNA better; the J call may be wrong. Germline loops: CDR1 SQVTM, CDR2 ANQGSEA. The CDR3 runs 13 residues. Written as DNA, the CDR3 is TGCAGCGTTGGGGCAGGCTTGGCGTACGAGCAGTACTTC. Protein product: CSVGAGLAYEQYF.